The 23 T cell receptor beta chains below were found in one sample sequenced in a study of shared clonotypes between healthy human individuals. CD8 cells classed as naive were CD45RO-negative and positively selected for CCR7, excluding terminally differentiated effector memory CD45RA+ cells. Assay: immunoSEQ multiplex PCR; the TCRdb copy retains only in-frame clones and omits some. The sample consists of about 1,900,000 clones, over 85% of them appearing once. Source material: naive CD8+ T cells sorted from blood. Receptor source: a young man in good health.

The V gene is TRBV4-1, the J gene TRBJ2-7, with unresolved D. The CDR3 covers 13 residues. Germline CDR1 reads MGHRA; CDR2 reads YSYEKL. V was cut by 2 bases and J by 3 bases, with 8 bases left in between. The CDR3, as DNA: TGCGCCAGCAGCCAACGAAAGCACTACGAGCAGTACTTC. Translated, it gives CASSQRKHYEQYF.

The chain uses TRBV28 and TRBJ2-2; 7 nucleotides agree with TRBD1. This CDR3 has 15 amino acids. Germline trimming cut 3 bases from V and 5 bases from J; bases unmatched to any gene: 6. Germline CDR1 and CDR2: MDHEN and SYDVKM. CDR3 coding DNA: TGTGCCAGCAGTTTTGACAGGGATACAACCGGGGAGCTGTTTTTT. As protein: CASSFDRDTTGELFF.

This chain connects TRBV7-9 to TRBJ2-2; a weak D match, TRBD2 (6 bases). V was shortened by 3 bases and J by 4 bases, with 12 bases between the two germline ends. The CDR3 runs to 15 residues. Per the germline V gene, CDR1 is SEHNR and CDR2 is FQNEAQ (reference sequence). DNA for the CDR3: TGTGCCAGCAGCTTCATGCGGGAAGTCACCGGGGAGCTGTTTTTT. Translating it yields CASSFMREVTGELFF.

V usage is TRBV7-6 and J usage is TRBJ2-5; TRBD1 aligns across 9 bases. The V segment lost 3 bases and the J segment 5 bases; nucleotides outside the gene matches: 10. Germline V gene sequence: CDR1 SGHVS, CDR2 FNYEAQ. The length of the CDR3 is 16 residues. The CDR3 spells CASSLEGQGLWETQYF. CDR3 bases: TGTGCCAGCAGCTTGGAGGGACAGGGTCTGTGGGAGACCCAGTACTTC.

The chain couples TRBV5-5 to TRBJ2-2; D uncertain. The germline gives CDR1 SGHKS, CDR2 YYEKEE (reference sequence). V lost 4 bases, J lost 5 bases, and 15 bases lay in between. This CDR3 is built from 15 residues. CDR3 protein: CASSPTDGFTGELFF. The CDR3 region has the DNA TGTGCCAGCAGCCCGACGGACGGATTTACCGGGGAGCTGTTTTTT.

The chain uses TRBV27 and TRBJ1-5; perhaps TRBD1 as D (6 bases). Trimming took off 6 bases at V and 2 bases at J, with 17 bases between the two ends. Looked up from germline, CDR1 is MNHEY and CDR2 is SMNVEV (reference sequence). This CDR3 region has 16 residues. This CDR3 reads CASSPGRGLGNQPQHF. For the CDR3, the DNA is TGTGCCAGCAGCCCCGGCAGGGGCTTGGGCAATCAGCCCCAGCATTTT.

This chain joins TRBV2 and TRBJ2-3, with 10 bases that match TRBD2. CDR3 length: 17 amino acids. The V segment lost 1 base and the J segment 3 bases; nucleotides outside the gene matches: 7. The germline V gene encodes CDR1 SNHLY and CDR2 FYNNEI. This CDR3 is CASSEGSAGGGTDTQYF. The DNA of the CDR3 is TGTGCCAGCAGTGAAGGGTCAGCGGGAGGGGGGACAGATACGCAGTATTTT.

The table lists this clone with a count of one. The chain has TRBV29-1 and TRBJ2-7; weak D call: TRBD2 (6 bases). Per the germline V gene, CDR1 is SQVTM and CDR2 is ANQGSEA. The V end lost 6 bases, the J end lost 0 bases, and 15 bases lay between the germline ends. The CDR3 consists of 14 residues. The CDR3 here is CSVLGWRASYEQYF. CDR3 DNA sequence: TGCAGCGTACTAGGGTGGAGGGCCTCCTACGAGCAGTACTTC.

The chain has TRBV7-2 and TRBJ2-1; 8 positions match TRBD2. Per germline, CDR1 SGHTA and CDR2 FQGNSA. After removal of 4 bases from V and 15 bases from J, the junction contained 8 bases not matched to a gene. CDR3 length equals 12 residues. The CDR3 is CASSYPGLVLFF. The DNA of the CDR3 is TGTGCCAGCAGCTACCCGGGACTAGTCCTGTTCTTC.

The V gene is TRBV19, the J gene TRBJ2-3; D is tentatively TRBD1 or TRBD2 (5 bases each). V lost 10 bases and J 4 bases, leaving 27 bases between the germline ends. CDR1 is LNHDA and CDR2 is SQIVND in the germline V gene (reference sequence). The CDR3 totals 17 residues. CDR3: CATSKDGAFPGADTQYF. CDR3 coding DNA: TGTGCCACCAGTAAGGATGGGGCTTTCCCCGGGGCAGATACGCAGTATTTT.

The V gene is TRBV7-9, the J gene TRBJ2-2; D is possibly TRBD1 (6 bases). The V gene's germline CDR1 is SEHNR and CDR2 FQNEAQ (reference sequence). Deletions cut 1 base from V and 5 bases from J, with 14 bases between. The CDR3 totals 16 residues. Here the CDR3 DNA reads TGTGCCAGCAGCTTAGAACAGGGCGGATGGACCGGGGAGCTGTTTTTT. Translating it yields CASSLEQGGWTGELFF. Full variable domain (remainder filled in from reference TRBV7-9 and TRBJ2-2): DTGVSQNPRHKITKRGQNVTFRCDPISEHNRLYWYRQTLGQGPEFLTYFQNEAQLEKSRLLSDRFSAERPKGSFSTLEIQRTEQGDSAMYLCASSLEQGGWTGELFFGEGSRLTVL.

Points on this clone: The sample has other DNA sequences that encode this CDR3 too. V and J are TRBV9 and TRBJ2-5; tentatively, D is TRBD1 or TRBD2 (6 bases each). This CDR3 has 13 residues. Between the trimmed V and J ends, which lost 0 bases and 5 bases, there was a span of 8 bases. The germline V gene encodes CDR1 SGDLS and CDR2 YYNGEE. CDR3 sequence: CASSVGGGETQYF. CDR3 bases: TGTGCCAGCAGCGTAGGAGGGGGGGAGACCCAGTACTTC.

The gene calls are TRBV10-3 and TRBJ2-3; either TRBD1 or TRBD2 may fit D (5 bases each). The CDR3 spans 15 residues. Trimming pared 0 bases from V and 4 bases from J, leaving 11 bases between. Germline V gene data show CDR1 as ENHRY and CDR2 as SYGVKD. The CDR3 here is CAISESGEYPDTQYF. CDR3 DNA sequence: TGTGCCATCAGTGAGTCGGGGGAGTACCCAGATACGCAGTATTTT.

The V and J genes are TRBV10-2 and TRBJ2-3, with D perhaps TRBD2 (5 bases). Germline values: CDR1 WSHSY, CDR2 SAAADI. The V and J ends lost 1 base and 2 bases respectively, with 16 bases between them. This CDR3 comprises 17 residues. The CDR3 DNA reads TGCGCCAGCAGTGAGTTTACGAGGGAACCTCCCACAGATACGCAGTATTTT. It translates to CASSEFTREPPTDTQYF.

This CDR3 is CASSGRDRDEKLFF. The CDR3 DNA follows: TGTGCCAGCAGCGGCCGGGACAGGGATGAAAAACTGTTTTTT. The rearrangement uses TRBV13 and TRBJ1-4; 9 bases are shared with TRBD1. Germline values: CDR1 PRHDT, CDR2 FYEKMQ (reference sequence). Losses at the gene ends were 5 bases for V and 6 bases for J; bases not matched to a gene: 4. The CDR3 consists of 14 residues.

This sequence joins TRBV10-3 and TRBJ1-5; 8 bases fit TRBD1. Looked up from germline, CDR1 is ENHRY and CDR2 is SYGVKD. The CDR3 runs to 15 residues. Losses at the gene ends were 6 bases for V and 2 bases for J; bases not matched to a gene: 6. CDR3 loop: CAISPTGERNQPQHF. The CDR3 bases are TGTGCCATCAGCCCGACAGGGGAGCGCAATCAGCCCCAGCATTTT.

V and J are TRBV4-1 and TRBJ2-1; the match to TRBD1 covers 8 bases. CDR3 length equals 15 residues. Germline V gene data show CDR1 as MGHRA and CDR2 as YSYEKL. With 1 base clipped from V and 8 bases from J, the junction kept 7 bases outside the gene matches. The CDR3 nucleotides are TGCGCCAGCAGCCAAGTCCAGGGGGCGTCCCATGAGCAGTTCTTC. Residues: CASSQVQGASHEQFF.

The chain has TRBV9 and TRBJ1-1, with a possible D match to TRBD1 (5 bases). Germline CDR1 and CDR2: SGDLS and YYNGEE. The CDR3 consists of 14 residues. The ends were cut back, 0 bases at V and 4 bases at J, with 10 bases in the middle. The DNA for the CDR3 is TGTGCCAGCAGCGTAGGGGGCGCGATCACTGAAGCTTTCTTT. This codes for CASSVGGAITEAFF.

The sample holds one count of this clone. The chain is built from TRBV6-5 and TRBJ1-2, with TRBD1 matching 9 bases. V lost 5 bases, J lost 6 bases, and 7 bases stayed unmatched. This CDR3 contains 14 residues. Germline V gives CDR1 MNHEY, CDR2 SVGAGI. CDR3 DNA sequence: TGTGCCAGCAGTCCCGTGGGACAGGGAGATGGCTACACCTTC. It encodes CASSPVGQGDGYTF.

V gene TRBV5-6 combines with J gene TRBJ2-7; D remains unclear. CDR3 length: 13 residues. The V and J ends lost 1 base and 2 bases respectively, with 7 bases between them. Germline V gene lookup returns CDR1 SGHDT and CDR2 YYEEEE. The CDR3 DNA sequence: TGTGCCAGCAGCTTGATAACAACCTACGAGCAGTACTTC. It encodes CASSLITTYEQYF. Complete variable domain (other parts from reference TRBV5-6 and TRBJ2-7): DAGVTQSPTHLIKTRGQQVTLRCSPKSGHDTVSWYQQALGQGPQFIFQYYEEEERQRGNFPDRFSGHQFPNYSSELNVNALLLGDSALYLCASSLITTYEQYFGPGTRLTVT.

In the case of this clone: One end of the junction fails to match germline, which may point to a read error. The gene calls are TRBV4-1 and TRBJ1-1; D gene ambiguous. The CDR3 runs to 14 residues. The germline V gene encodes CDR1 MGHRA and CDR2 YSYEKL. The CDR3 nucleotides are TGCGCCAGCAGTCAAGGACCCCTGAGCACTGAAGCTTTCTTT. This translates into CASSQGPLSTEAFF.

The chain combines TRBV7-3 with TRBJ2-2; maybe TRBD2 (6 bases). Trimming shortened V by 2 bases and J by 3 bases, and 13 bases separated the two germline ends. The V gene's germline CDR1 is SGHTA and CDR2 FQGTGA. The CDR3 runs 16 residues. The CDR3 nucleotides read TGTGCCAGCAGCTTATGGCGAGAGCGGGACACCGGGGAGCTGTTTTTT. Translation: CASSLWRERDTGELFF. Full variable domain (remainder filled in from reference TRBV7-3 and TRBJ2-2): GAGVSQTPSNKVTEKGKYVELRCDPISGHTALYWYRQSLGQGPEFLIYFQGTGAADDSGLPNDRFFAVRPEGSVSTLKIQRTERGDSAVYLCASSLWRERDTGELFFGEGSRLTVL.

This rearrangement joins TRBV6-1 to TRBJ2-2; 10 positions match TRBD1. Germline V gene data show CDR1 as MNHNS and CDR2 as SASEGT. The CDR3 length is 14 residues. V was pared by 6 bases and J by 5 bases, with 3 bases of the junction left unmatched. CDR3: CASSDRGQTGELFF. The CDR3 DNA is TGTGCCAGCAGCGACAGGGGGCAGACCGGGGAGCTGTTTTTT.